This T cell receptor (beta chain) was observed in a study of shared clonotypes between healthy human individuals. The wider study: There were three CD4 naive, three CD4 memory, two CD8 naive and one CD8 memory plates per donor.

Using immunoSEQ multiplex PCR, the repertoire was profiled, and TCRdb retains in-frame clones only, with some absent. The table lists approximately 110,000 clones, around 64% of them singletons. Germline V gives CDR1 SEHNR, CDR2 FQNEAQ (reference sequence). Trimming at V came to 4 bases and at J to 1 base, leaving 1 base not matched to a gene. This CDR3 is built from 16 residues. The sequencing input was memory CD8+ T cells sorted from blood. Subset in this sample: CD45RO+ cells pooled with CCR7-negative TemRA cells. The clonotype comes from a woman aged 30 to 39 in good health. This rearrangement joins TRBV7-9 to TRBJ2-2, with 12 bases aligning to TRBD2. The CDR3 here is CASSSGLAGNTGELFF. CDR3 coding DNA: TGTGCCAGCAGCTCGGGACTAGCGGGGAACACCGGGGAGCTGTTTTTT.